This note documents a single T cell receptor (beta chain) sequence. The data are from a study of control samples from healthy donors and cancer patients. Profiled with immunoSEQ multiplex PCR; TCRdb holds only in-frame clones, not every one. Of 120,000 to 150,000 clones detected, 91% appear once; the ten largest clones hold roughly 3.2%. The CDR3 totals 15 residues. With 5 bases clipped from V and 8 bases from J, the junction kept 10 bases outside the gene matches. The germline V gene has CDR1 MNHEY and CDR2 SMNVEV (reference sequence). The V and J genes are TRBV27 and TRBJ2-3; 10 bases match TRBD1. The sequenced sample was blood. The sequence was obtained from a man under 40 in good health. DNA for the CDR3: TGTGCCAGCAGTCCCCGGACAGGGGGGGGAGGTACGCAGTATTTT. Translating it yields CASSPRTGGGGTQYF.